This TCR beta chain was captured in a study of blood T cell repertoires in COVID-19. The overall study: The study drew acute and convalescent COVID-19 samples from the United States, Italy and Spain. From T cells, B-cell-depleted T cells, or PBMCs came the material, which was cDNA or gDNA.

The CDR3 contains 13 residues. V dropped 2 bases and J dropped 5 bases, with 8 bases sitting between them. Germline CDR1 SGHNT, CDR2 YYREEE (reference sequence). In the source study's methods: Researchers report that nucleated cell counts were estimated from reference gene primer amplification. Clones were read by immunoSEQ multiplex PCR, and TCRdb kept only the in-frame ones, dropping some. D and trimming were read from the DNA, whereas the V and J calls and clone size are those reported in that table. The sample shows more than 65,000 clones, about three quarters of them seen only once. The chain links TRBV5-4 to TRBJ1-5; no clear D. The receptor comes from a woman in her sixties or seventies with acute or convalescent COVID-19. Specimen: peripheral blood. The CDR3 region has the DNA TGTGCCAGCAGCTTAGGGAGCGATCAGCCCCAGCATTTT. Amino acids: CASSLGSDQPQHF.